This T cell receptor (beta chain) came from a study of shared clonotypes between healthy human individuals. Several immunoSEQ plates received, in even portions, the genomic DNA of each subset. The table came from immunoSEQ multiplex PCR; TCRdb's copy has only in-frame clones and leaves some out. The table has about 1 million clones, approximately 72% seen once. V was pared by 6 bases and J by 0 bases, with 21 bases between. Germline-derived CDR1 and CDR2 are SEHNR and FQNEAQ (reference sequence). CDR3 length equals 17 residues. The clonotype was recovered from a man younger than 30 in good health. The sequenced material came from memory CD4+ T cells sorted from blood. Subset defined: CD45RA-negative fraction. V and J are TRBV7-9 and TRBJ2-7; D remains ambiguous. The CDR3 protein is CASSPRMQRYISYEQYF. The CDR3 nucleotides are TGTGCCAGCAGTCCCCGGATGCAACGTTACATCTCCTACGAGCAGTACTTC.